This record covers a single T cell receptor beta chain. The target antigen is unknown. The data were produced by immunoSEQ multiplex PCR, yet TCRdb's version contains in-frame clones alone and is incomplete. The sample has around 690,000 clones, 90% seen once. The sample originates from a study of shared clonotypes between healthy human individuals. Study-wide background: Donors consisted of two women and three men between 18 and 49. Each donor's CD8 memory used one plate, CD8 naive two, each CD4 subset three. Findings and caveats of the study: A limitation of the genetic and exposure-history diversity represented arose from few donors. The naive CD4 repertoires of several donors were compared, and roughly 5% of clonotypes were shared.

This CDR3 comprises 14 residues. Trimming stripped 0 bases from V and 10 bases from J, with 15 bases between. Germline V gives CDR1 MNHEY, CDR2 SMNVEV (reference sequence). The V and J genes are TRBV27 and TRBJ1-1; perhaps TRBD1 as D (6 bases). The specimen sequenced was memory CD8+ T cells from PBMCs. Subset: CD45RO+ cells pooled with CCR7-negative TemRA cells. This TCR was recovered from a man in his late teens or twenties in good health. Some clones in this sample may be carry-over from other donors' samples. For the CDR3, the DNA is TGTGCCAGCAGTTTATCGCTTCGGGGGCCGGTAGCTTTCTTT. Amino acid sequence: CASSLSLRGPVAFF.